A single sample gave rise to the 27 T cell receptor beta chains below, sequenced in a study of blood T cell repertoires in COVID-19. Assay: immunoSEQ multiplex PCR; the TCRdb copy retains only in-frame clones and omits some. This table holds about 89,000 clones, just under 85% found once. Sequencing used peripheral blood. These receptors were obtained from an older man with acute or convalescent COVID-19.

The genes are TRBV30 and TRBJ2-7, with 8 bases that match TRBD1. The J segment lost 2 bases and the V segment lost 3 bases, leaving 3 bases of the junction unmatched. The germline gives CDR1 GTSNPN, CDR2 SVGIG (reference sequence). CDR3 length: 13 amino acids. As DNA, the CDR3 is TGTGCCTGGAGACAGGGGGTAACCTACGAGCAGTACTTC. Its translation: CAWRQGVTYEQYF. Together with reference TRBV30 and TRBJ2-7, the CDR3 gives the full variable domain: SQTIHQWPATLVQPVGSPLSLECTVEGTSNPNLYWYRQAAGRGLQLLFYSVGIGQISSEVPQNLSASRPQDRQFILSSKKLLLSDSGFYLCAWRQGVTYEQYFGPGTRLTVT.

This chain connects TRBV25-1 to TRBJ2-7; a weak D match, TRBD1 (6 bases). CDR3 length: 15 amino acids. The V end lost 2 bases, the J end lost 6 bases, and 17 bases lay between the germline ends. Germline lookup yields CDR1 MGHDK and CDR2 SYGVNS. The CDR3 sequence is CASSERRRGSSEQYF. The DNA for the CDR3 is TGTGCCAGCAGTGAAAGACGAAGGGGGTCTAGCGAGCAGTACTTC.

The chain combines TRBV24-1 with TRBJ1-4; TRBD1 agrees at 10 bases. The germline V gene encodes CDR1 KGHDR and CDR2 SFDVKD. V dropped 4 bases and J dropped 8; count of bases not matched to a gene: 6. The CDR3 length is 15 residues. The DNA for the CDR3 is TGTGCCACCAGTGACTCCGGGACAGGGGTGGAAAAACTGTTTTTT. Its translation is CATSDSGTGVEKLFF.

The rearrangement joins TRBV19 to TRBJ1-2; unclear D gene. The V end lost 7 bases, the J end lost 0 bases, and 15 bases lay between the germline ends. The length of the CDR3 is 15 residues. The germline V gene has CDR1 LNHDA and CDR2 SQIVND (reference sequence). This chain's CDR3 is CASKEQLKTNYGYTF. DNA of the CDR3: TGTGCCAGTAAGGAACAGCTTAAAACTAACTATGGCTACACCTTC. Full variable domain (missing parts from reference TRBV19 and TRBJ1-2): DGGITQSPKYLFRKEGQNVTLSCEQNLNHDAMYWYRQDPGQGLRLIYYSQIVNDFQKGDIAEGYSVSREKKESFPLTVTSAQKNPTAFYLCASKEQLKTNYGYTFGSGTRLTVV.

This rearrangement joins TRBV18 to TRBJ2-3, with D perhaps matching TRBD1 (5 bases). The V end lost 3 bases, the J end lost 2 bases, and 15 bases lay between the germline ends. The germline V gene has CDR1 KGHSH and CDR2 LQKENI. The CDR3 has 16 residues. DNA for the CDR3: TGTGCCAGCTCACCCGGGCAGGGCCTACCCACAGATACGCAGTATTTT. Translation: CASSPGQGLPTDTQYF.

The chain employs TRBV6-6 and TRBJ1-1; the D is unclear. CDR3 size: 13 residues. V was clipped by 3 bases and J by 8 bases, with 13 bases between them. CDR1 is MNHNY, CDR2 SVGAGI, per germline (reference sequence). The CDR3 nucleotides are TGTGCCAGCAGTTATGTGATCTTCAGGGAAGCTTTCTTT. Its translation: CASSYVIFREAFF.

The V and J genes are TRBV18 and TRBJ2-3; 11 bases fit TRBD2. J lost 6 bases, V lost 2 bases, and 10 bases had no gene match. CDR1 and CDR2 from the germline V gene are KGHSH and LQKENI. The CDR3 loop spans 17 amino acids. CDR3 DNA: TGTGCCAGCTCACCATTAGGACTAGCGGGTACCCAGGATACGCAGTATTTT. Protein sequence: CASSPLGLAGTQDTQYF.

This clone has only one observation. The chain is built from TRBV29-1 and TRBJ2-3; TRBD2 matches 9 bases. V shed 3 bases, J shed 5 bases, and the junction held 9 bases outside the gene matches. CDR3 size: 15 residues. Per the germline V gene, CDR1 is SQVTM and CDR2 is ANQGSEA. CDR3 sequence reads: CSVDGAGGWQDTQYF. CDR3 DNA: TGCAGCGTTGATGGAGCGGGAGGATGGCAAGATACGCAGTATTTT.

The chain combines TRBV9 with TRBJ1-2; TRBD1 might be the D (5 bases). The CDR3 loop spans 15 amino acids. V dropped 3 bases and J dropped 7 bases, with 19 bases sitting between them. Germline V CDR1 and CDR2: SGDLS, YYNGEE. The CDR3 DNA sequence: TGTGCCAGCAGCGACCAAGACAGACCCTATTCTGGCTACACCTTC. It is translated as CASSDQDRPYSGYTF.

Only one count was recorded for this clone. The gene calls are TRBV5-1 and TRBJ2-3, with D hard to call. Germline V gene sequence: CDR1 SGHRS, CDR2 YFSETQ. V was clipped by 1 base and J by 11 bases, with 17 bases between them. The CDR3 totals 14 residues. CDR3 nucleotides: TGCGCCAGCAGCTTGTTGCTGAGTACCGATGAGCAGTATTTT. Its protein is CASSLLLSTDEQYF.

The CDR3 coding sequence is TGTGCCAGCAGCTTGGACAGGGTTCCGCCCCTCCACTTT. Its protein is CASSLDRVPPLHF. This chain joins TRBV12-3 or TRBV12-4 and TRBJ1-6; 8 bases fit TRBD1. The CDR3 runs 13 residues. The junction had 8 bases not matched to a gene; V was cut back by 6 bases and J by 13 bases.

The genes are TRBV24-1 and TRBJ2-3; tentative D call: TRBD2 (6 bases). Trimming removed 1 base from V and 11 bases from J, with 12 bases in between. The CDR3 loop spans 13 amino acids. Looked up from germline, CDR1 is KGHDR and CDR2 is SFDVKD. The chain's CDR3 is CATSDFPSAKQYF. DNA of the CDR3: TGTGCCACCAGTGATTTTCCTAGCGCAAAGCAGTATTTT.

The gene calls are TRBV4-1 and TRBJ2-5; 7 bases agree with TRBD1. The CDR3 loop spans 17 amino acids. Germline CDR1 MGHRA, CDR2 YSYEKL. After removal of 0 bases from V and 5 bases from J, the junction contained 12 bases not matched to a gene. The CDR3 region is CASSQEPGGALRETQYF. CDR3 sequence (DNA): TGCGCCAGCAGCCAAGAACCAGGGGGAGCTTTAAGGGAGACCCAGTACTTC.

This clone was detected many times. The J gene is TRBJ2-5, the V gene TRBV6-2 or TRBV6-3, with TRBD2 matching 9 bases. Germline-derived CDR1 and CDR2 are MNHEY and SVGEGT. The CDR3 consists of 16 residues. V gave up 0 bases and J gave up 4 bases; unmatched junction bases: 6. CDR3 residues: CASSYSLAGKGETQYF. CDR3 nucleotides: TGTGCCAGCAGTTACTCTCTAGCGGGGAAGGGAGAGACCCAGTACTTC.

This CDR3 reads CASSESTLSNQPQHF. The CDR3 DNA follows: TGTGCCAGCAGTGAGAGCACCCTTAGCAATCAGCCCCAGCATTTT. The chain uses TRBV2 and TRBJ1-5; D gene ambiguous. Looked up from germline, CDR1 is SNHLY and CDR2 is FYNNEI. V lost 3 bases, J lost 0 bases, and 9 bases lay in between. This CDR3 region has 15 residues.

This chain connects TRBV27 to TRBJ1-2; 7 bases match TRBD1. The CDR3 length is 15 residues. Unmatched junction bases numbered 14, after V lost 5 bases and J lost 8 bases. In germline, CDR1 is MNHEY, CDR2 SMNVEV (reference sequence). Written as DNA, the CDR3 is TGTGCCAGCAGTCCGGGGGACAGCCGGACGAGGGGCTACACCTTC. Its protein is CASSPGDSRTRGYTF.

This rearrangement joins TRBV3-1 (or the pseudogene TRBV3-2) to TRBJ2-6; D unclear. With 1 base removed from V and 3 bases from J, the gap between germline ends came to 4 bases. This CDR3 region has 14 residues. Germline CDR1 LGHDT, CDR2 YNNKEL (reference sequence). In DNA form, the CDR3 reads TGTGCCAGCAGCCAAGTTCTTGGGGCCAACGTCCTGACTTTC. Amino acids: CASSQVLGANVLTF.

The genes are TRBV7-3 and TRBJ2-3, with TRBD1 matching 8 bases. CDR3 length: 16 amino acids. Trimming at V came to 1 base and at J to 0 bases, leaving 3 bases not matched to a gene. Germline CDR1 is SGHTA and CDR2 is FQGTGA. The CDR3 region is CASSLNTGGSTDTQYF. The DNA for the CDR3 is TGTGCCAGCAGCTTAAACACAGGGGGAAGCACAGATACGCAGTATTTT.

The rearrangement joins TRBV10-3 to TRBJ1-2; TRBD1 aligns across 7 bases. The junction had 8 bases not matched to a gene; V was cut back by 6 bases and J by 7 bases. There are 13 residues in the CDR3. Germline lookup yields CDR1 ENHRY and CDR2 SYGVKD. The CDR3 DNA reads as TGTGCCATCAGAGGACAGGAGGTTGGTGGCTACACCTTC. Protein sequence: CAIRGQEVGGYTF.

The chain couples TRBV5-1 to TRBJ2-5; D is perhaps TRBD2 (7 bases). Germline V gene data show CDR1 as SGHRS and CDR2 as YFSETQ. The CDR3 contains 14 residues. With 2 bases removed from V and 2 bases from J, the gap between germline ends came to 10 bases. The CDR3, as DNA: TGCGCCAGCAGCTTCGGGGGGCTACAAGAGACCCAGTACTTC. This codes for CASSFGGLQETQYF.

V usage is TRBV18 and J usage is TRBJ2-1; D is unresolved. Per germline, CDR1 KGHSH and CDR2 LQKENI. V lost 3 bases and J 4 bases, leaving 7 bases between the germline ends. The CDR3 length is 13 residues. As DNA, the CDR3 is TGTGCCAGCTCACCTGGCATATACAATGAGCAGTTCTTC. Encoded protein: CASSPGIYNEQFF.

The V gene is TRBV15, the J gene TRBJ2-2; D perhaps matches TRBD1 (6 bases). Germline values: CDR1 LNHNV, CDR2 YYDKDF (reference sequence). The V and J ends lost 0 bases and 8 bases respectively, with 10 bases between them. CDR3 size: 14 residues. In nucleotides, the CDR3 is TGTGCCACCAGCAGAGAAAAAGGGACAGGGGAGCTGTTTTTT. Its protein is CATSREKGTGELFF.

CDR3 residues: CASNLGLADYEQYF. The CDR3 coding sequence is TGTGCCAGCAACCTGGGACTAGCGGACTACGAGCAGTACTTC. The chain employs TRBV6-6 and TRBJ2-7; 11 bases match TRBD2. CDR3 size: 14 residues. Germline V gene lookup returns CDR1 MNHNY and CDR2 SVGAGI (reference sequence). With 7 bases clipped from V and 3 bases from J, the junction kept 5 bases outside the gene matches.

The rearrangement links TRBV6-6 to TRBJ1-6; TRBD1 agrees at 8 bases. The germline CDR1 and CDR2 sequences are MNHNY and SVGAGI (reference sequence). Trimming cost V 6 bases and J 3 bases; bases outside gene matches: 7. CDR3 length: 16 residues. CDR3 loop: CASRKTGALYNSPLHF. The CDR3 nucleotides are TGTGCCAGCAGAAAGACAGGGGCCCTCTATAATTCACCCCTCCACTTT.

CDR3 protein: CASSFGTGDVTDEPQHF. The CDR3 DNA follows: TGTGCCAGCAGTTTTGGGACAGGGGATGTAACAGATGAGCCCCAGCATTTT. V and J are TRBV5-6 and TRBJ1-5, with 10 bases matching TRBD1. J gave up 8 bases and V 5 bases, and 16 bases lay outside the gene matches. The CDR3 extends over 17 amino acids. Germline V CDR1 and CDR2: SGHDT, YYEEEE.

The rearrangement joins TRBV29-1 to TRBJ2-7, with TRBD1 identical over 7 bases. The CDR3 consists of 13 residues. Germline V lookup: CDR1 SQVTM, CDR2 ANQGSEA. J lost 3 bases, V lost 6 bases, and 8 bases had no gene match. The CDR3 DNA sequence: TGCAGCGTCACGACAGGGTTGGGCTACGAGCAGTACTTC. Residues: CSVTTGLGYEQYF.

The V gene is TRBV6-5, the J gene TRBJ1-1; weak D call: TRBD1 (5 bases). The germline V gene has CDR1 MNHEY and CDR2 SVGAGI. V lost 2 bases and J 9 bases, leaving 10 bases between the germline ends. The CDR3 has 12 residues. The CDR3 loop is CASSYQAGKAFF. The CDR3 coding sequence is TGTGCCAGCAGTTACCAAGCAGGGAAAGCTTTCTTT.